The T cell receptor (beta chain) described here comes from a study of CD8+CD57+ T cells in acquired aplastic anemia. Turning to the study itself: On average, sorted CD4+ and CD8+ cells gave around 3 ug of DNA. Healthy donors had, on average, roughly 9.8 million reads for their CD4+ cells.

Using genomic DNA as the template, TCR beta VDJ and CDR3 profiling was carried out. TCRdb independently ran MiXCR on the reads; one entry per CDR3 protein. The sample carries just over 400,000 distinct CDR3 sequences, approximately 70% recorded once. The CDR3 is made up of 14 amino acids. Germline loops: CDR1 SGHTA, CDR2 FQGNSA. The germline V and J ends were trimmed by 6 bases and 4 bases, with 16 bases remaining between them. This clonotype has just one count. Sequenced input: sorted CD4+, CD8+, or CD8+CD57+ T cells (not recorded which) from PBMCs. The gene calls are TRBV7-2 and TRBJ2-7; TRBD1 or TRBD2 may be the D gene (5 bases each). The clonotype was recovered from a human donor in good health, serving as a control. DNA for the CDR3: TGTGCCAGCAGTTGGAACCGGGACGCTTACGAGCAGTACTTC. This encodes CASSWNRDAYEQYF.